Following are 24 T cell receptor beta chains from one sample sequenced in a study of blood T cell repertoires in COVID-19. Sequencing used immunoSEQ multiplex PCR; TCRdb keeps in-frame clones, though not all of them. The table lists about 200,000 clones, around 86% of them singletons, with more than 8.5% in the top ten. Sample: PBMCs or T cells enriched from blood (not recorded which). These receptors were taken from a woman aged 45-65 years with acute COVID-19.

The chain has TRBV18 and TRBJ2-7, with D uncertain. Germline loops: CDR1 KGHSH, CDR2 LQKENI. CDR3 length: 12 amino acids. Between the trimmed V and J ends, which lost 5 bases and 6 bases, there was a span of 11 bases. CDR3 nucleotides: TGTGCCAGCTCATCTACCCGTACCGAGCAGTACTTC. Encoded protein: CASSSTRTEQYF.

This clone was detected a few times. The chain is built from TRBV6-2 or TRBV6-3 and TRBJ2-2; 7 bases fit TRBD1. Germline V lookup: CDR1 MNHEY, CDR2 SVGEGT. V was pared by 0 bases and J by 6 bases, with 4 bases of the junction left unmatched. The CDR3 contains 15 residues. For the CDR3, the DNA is TGTGCCAGCAGTTACTCGACAGGGACCGCCGGGGAGCTGTTTTTT. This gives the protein CASSYSTGTAGELFF.

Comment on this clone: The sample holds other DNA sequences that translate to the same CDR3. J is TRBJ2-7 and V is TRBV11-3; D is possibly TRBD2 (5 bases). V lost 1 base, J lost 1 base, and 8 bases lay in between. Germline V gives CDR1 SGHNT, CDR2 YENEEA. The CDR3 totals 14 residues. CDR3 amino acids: CASSLGRGSYEQYF. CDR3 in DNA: TGTGCCAGCAGCTTAGGGAGAGGGTCCTACGAGCAGTACTTC.

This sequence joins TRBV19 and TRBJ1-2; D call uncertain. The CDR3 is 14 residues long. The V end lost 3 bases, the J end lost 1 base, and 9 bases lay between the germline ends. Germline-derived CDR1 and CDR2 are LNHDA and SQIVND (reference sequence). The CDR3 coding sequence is TGTGCCAGTAGTATCGGTAGAGATAACTATGGCTACACCTTC. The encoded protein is CASSIGRDNYGYTF. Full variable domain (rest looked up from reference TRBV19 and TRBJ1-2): DGGITQSPKYLFRKEGQNVTLSCEQNLNHDAMYWYRQDPGQGLRLIYYSQIVNDFQKGDIAEGYSVSREKKESFPLTVTSAQKNPTAFYLCASSIGRDNYGYTFGSGTRLTVV.

The CDR3 protein is CASSLGLANTGELFF. Here the CDR3 DNA reads TGTGCCAGCAGCTTAGGACTAGCGAACACCGGGGAGCTGTTTTTT. V gene TRBV11-2 combines with J gene TRBJ2-2; the D gene is possibly TRBD2 (6 bases). The CDR3 totals 15 residues. Germline V gene data show CDR1 as SGHAT and CDR2 as FQNNGV. V lost 1 base and J 0 bases, leaving 6 bases between the germline ends.

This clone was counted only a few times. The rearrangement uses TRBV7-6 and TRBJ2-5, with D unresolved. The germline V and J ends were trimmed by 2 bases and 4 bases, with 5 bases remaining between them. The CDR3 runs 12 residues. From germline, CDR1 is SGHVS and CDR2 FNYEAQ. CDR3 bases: TGTGCCAGCAGCTTATCTAGAGAGACCCAGTACTTC. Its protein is CASSLSRETQYF.

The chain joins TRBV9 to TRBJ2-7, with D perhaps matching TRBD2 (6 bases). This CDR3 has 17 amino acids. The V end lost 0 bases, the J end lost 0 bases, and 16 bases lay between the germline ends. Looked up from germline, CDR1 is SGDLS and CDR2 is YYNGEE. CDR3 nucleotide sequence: TGTGCCAGCAGCGTAGGACGAGGGACTCCCAGCTCCTACGAGCAGTACTTC. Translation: CASSVGRGTPSSYEQYF.

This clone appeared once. CDR3 loop: CASSIGHMNTEAFF. DNA of the CDR3: TGTGCCAGCTCAATTGGCCACATGAACACTGAAGCTTTCTTT. The rearrangement links TRBV18 to TRBJ1-1; D unclear. V dropped 5 bases and J dropped 0 bases, with 10 bases sitting between them. Looked up from germline, CDR1 is KGHSH and CDR2 is LQKENI. This CDR3 is 14 amino acids long. Looking up the rest from reference TRBV18 and TRBJ1-1 gives the full variable domain: NAGVMQNPRHLVRRRGQEARLRCSPMKGHSHVYWYRQLPEEGLKFMVYLQKENIIDESGMPKERFSAEFPKEGPSILRIQQVVRGDSAAYFCASSIGHMNTEAFFGQGTRLTVV.

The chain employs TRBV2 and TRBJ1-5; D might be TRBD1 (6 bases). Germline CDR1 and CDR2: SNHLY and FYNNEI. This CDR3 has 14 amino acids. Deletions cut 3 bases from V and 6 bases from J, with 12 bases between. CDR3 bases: TGTGCCAGCAGTGATTGGGGGGGCACTCAGCCCCAGCATTTT. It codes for CASSDWGGTQPQHF.

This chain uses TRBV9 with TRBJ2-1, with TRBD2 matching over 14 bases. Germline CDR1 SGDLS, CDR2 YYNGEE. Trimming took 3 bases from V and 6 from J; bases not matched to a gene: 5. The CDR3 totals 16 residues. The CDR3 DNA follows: TGTGCCAGCAGCGGACTAGCGGGGGGGCCGGTCAATGAGCAGTTCTTC. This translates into CASSGLAGGPVNEQFF. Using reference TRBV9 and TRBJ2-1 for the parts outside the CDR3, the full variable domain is DSGVTQTPKHLITATGQRVTLRCSPRSGDLSVYWYQQSLDQGLQFLIQYYNGEERAKGNILERFSAQQFPDLHSELNLSSLELGDSALYFCASSGLAGGPVNEQFFGPGTRLTVL.

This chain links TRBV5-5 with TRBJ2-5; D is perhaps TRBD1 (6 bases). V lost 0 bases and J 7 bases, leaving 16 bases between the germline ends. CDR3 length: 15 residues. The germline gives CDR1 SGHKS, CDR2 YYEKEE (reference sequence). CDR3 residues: CASSLVPGAPGTQYF. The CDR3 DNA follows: TGTGCCAGCAGCTTGGTTCCAGGGGCACCGGGGACCCAGTACTTC.

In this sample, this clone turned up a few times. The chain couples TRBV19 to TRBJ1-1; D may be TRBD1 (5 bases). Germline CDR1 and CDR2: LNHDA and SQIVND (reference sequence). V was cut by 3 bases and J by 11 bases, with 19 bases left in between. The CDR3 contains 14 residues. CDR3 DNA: TGTGCCAGTAGTATTCAGGGTGGATATGCGGAGGCTTTCTTT. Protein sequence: CASSIQGGYAEAFF.

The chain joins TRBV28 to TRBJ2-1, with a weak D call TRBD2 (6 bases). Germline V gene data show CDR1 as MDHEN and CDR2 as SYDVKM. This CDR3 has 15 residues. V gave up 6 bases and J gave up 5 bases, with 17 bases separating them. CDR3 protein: CASRAQTAGNNEQFF. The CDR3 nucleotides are TGTGCCAGCAGAGCCCAAACGGCGGGAAACAATGAGCAGTTCTTC.

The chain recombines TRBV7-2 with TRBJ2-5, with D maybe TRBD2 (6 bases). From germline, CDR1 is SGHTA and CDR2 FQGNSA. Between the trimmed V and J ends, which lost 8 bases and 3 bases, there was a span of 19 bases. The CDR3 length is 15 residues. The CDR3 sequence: CASRNGLRREETQYF. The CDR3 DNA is TGTGCCAGCCGTAACGGGCTTAGGAGGGAAGAGACCCAGTACTTC.

The chain's CDR3 is CASTLSPGGNTEAFF. The CDR3 DNA is TGCGCCAGCACCCTGAGCCCCGGAGGGAACACTGAAGCTTTCTTT. The chain uses TRBV4-1 and TRBJ1-1, with D hard to call. Germline V gene lookup returns CDR1 MGHRA and CDR2 YSYEKL. CDR3 length equals 15 residues. V was cut by 7 bases and J by 1 base, with 16 bases left in between.

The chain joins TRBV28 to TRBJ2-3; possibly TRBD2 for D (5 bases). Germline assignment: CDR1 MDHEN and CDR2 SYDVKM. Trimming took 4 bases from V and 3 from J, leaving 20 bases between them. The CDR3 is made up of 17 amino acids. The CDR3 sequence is CASSSPRGSSGTDTQYF. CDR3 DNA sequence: TGTGCCAGCAGTTCCCCTCGGGGTTCTAGTGGAACAGATACGCAGTATTTT.

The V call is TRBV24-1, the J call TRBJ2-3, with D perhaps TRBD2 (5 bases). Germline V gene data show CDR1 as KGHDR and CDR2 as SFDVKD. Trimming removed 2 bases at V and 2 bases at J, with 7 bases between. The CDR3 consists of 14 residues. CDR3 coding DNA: TGTGCCACCAGTGATTCCGGGATCACAGATACGCAGTATTTT. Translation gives CATSDSGITDTQYF.

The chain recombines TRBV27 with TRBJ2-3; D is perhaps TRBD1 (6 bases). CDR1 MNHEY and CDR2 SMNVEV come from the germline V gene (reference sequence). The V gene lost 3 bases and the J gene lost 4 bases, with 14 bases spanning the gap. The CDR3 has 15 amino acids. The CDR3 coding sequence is TGTGCCAGCAGTTTCGTCCCGGGACAAGCAGATACGCAGTATTTT. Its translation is CASSFVPGQADTQYF.

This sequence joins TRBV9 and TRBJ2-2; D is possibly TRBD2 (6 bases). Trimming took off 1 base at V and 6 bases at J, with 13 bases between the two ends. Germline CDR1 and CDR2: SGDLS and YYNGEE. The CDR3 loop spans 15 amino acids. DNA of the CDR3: TGTGCCAGCAGCGTATCGGGGGTAATCGCCGGGGAGCTGTTTTTT. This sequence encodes CASSVSGVIAGELFF.

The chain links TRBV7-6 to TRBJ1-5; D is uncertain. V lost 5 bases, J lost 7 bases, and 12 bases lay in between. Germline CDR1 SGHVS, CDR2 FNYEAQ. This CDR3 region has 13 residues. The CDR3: CASSPQMSQPQHF. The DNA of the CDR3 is TGTGCCAGCAGCCCTCAGATGTCCCAGCCCCAGCATTTT.

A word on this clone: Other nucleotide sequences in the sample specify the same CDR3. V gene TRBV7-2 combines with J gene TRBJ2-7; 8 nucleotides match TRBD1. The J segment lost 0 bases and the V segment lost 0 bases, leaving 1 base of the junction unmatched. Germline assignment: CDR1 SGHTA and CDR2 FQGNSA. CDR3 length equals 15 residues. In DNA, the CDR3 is TGTGCCAGCAGCTTAGCGGGGACAGGCTCCTACGAGCAGTACTTC. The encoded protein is CASSLAGTGSYEQYF.

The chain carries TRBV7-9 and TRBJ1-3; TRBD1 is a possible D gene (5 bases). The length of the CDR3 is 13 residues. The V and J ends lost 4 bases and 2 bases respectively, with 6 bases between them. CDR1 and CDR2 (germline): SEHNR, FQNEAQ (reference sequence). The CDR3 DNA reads TGTGCCAGCAGCTGGGGGGCTGGAAACACCATATATTTT. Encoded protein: CASSWGAGNTIYF.

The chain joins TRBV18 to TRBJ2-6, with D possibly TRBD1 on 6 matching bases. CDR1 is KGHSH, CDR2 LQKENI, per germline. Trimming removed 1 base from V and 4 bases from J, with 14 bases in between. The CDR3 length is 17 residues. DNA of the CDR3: TGTGCCAGCTCACCACTTCACAGGGAATCCGGGGCCAACGTCCTGACTTTC. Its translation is CASSPLHRESGANVLTF.

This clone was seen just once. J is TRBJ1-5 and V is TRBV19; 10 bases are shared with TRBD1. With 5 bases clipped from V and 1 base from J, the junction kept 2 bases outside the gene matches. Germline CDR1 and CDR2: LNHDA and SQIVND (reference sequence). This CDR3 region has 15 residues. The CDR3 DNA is TGTGCCAGTAGTGGACAGGGGGTGAGCAATCAGCCCCAGCATTTT. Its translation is CASSGQGVSNQPQHF.